Below, 21 T cell receptor beta chains from the same sample are listed, as sequenced in a study of read filtering for tumor transcriptome and immune sequencing. Molecular barcoded adaptors covering alpha/delta and beta/gamma chains were used on approximately 400 ng RNA. A single record per CDR3 protein comes from TCRdb applying MiXCR to the reads. The repertoire holds around 140,000 distinct CDR3 sequences, with roughly an eighth as singletons. Sequencing was carried out using a population of CD138-negative cells sorted from bone marrow. The origin of the receptors is a donor at least 40 years old with multiple myeloma.

This clonotype was picked up many times. The chain carries TRBV27 and TRBJ1-5, with D maybe TRBD1 (6 bases). V lost 4 bases and J lost 2, with 12 bases in between. CDR1 and CDR2 (germline): MNHEY, SMNVEV (reference sequence). This CDR3 has 15 amino acids. CDR3 protein: CASSSGSGGNQPQHF. CDR3 nucleotide sequence: TGTGCCAGCAGTTCCGGGTCAGGGGGCAATCAGCCCCAGCATTTT.

There are many counts of this clonotype. The chain couples TRBV2 to TRBJ1-2; D unresolved. The germline V gene encodes CDR1 SNHLY and CDR2 FYNNEI. V was trimmed by 2 bases and J by 3 bases, leaving 7 bases between them. The CDR3 is 13 residues long. The CDR3: CASSEQEDYGYTF. As DNA, the CDR3 is TGTGCCAGCAGTGAACAGGAGGACTATGGCTACACCTTC.

This clonotype is a singleton in its sample. The chain is built from TRBV7-9 and TRBJ2-3; D gene unclear. Germline values: CDR1 SEHNR, CDR2 FQNEAQ (reference sequence). The CDR3 extends over 12 amino acids. The germline V and J ends were trimmed by 5 bases and 10 bases, with 13 bases remaining between them. The CDR3 nucleotides read TGTGCCAGCAGCCTGGACCTTGAATCGCAGTATTTT. Protein: CASSLDLESQYF.

This clonotype has only a few counts. Given a much more abundant clone one base away, this may be a read error. V usage is TRBV11-2 and J usage is TRBJ2-2, with 8 nucleotides matching TRBD2. CDR1 and CDR2 (germline): SGHAT, FQNNGV. CDR3 length: 16 amino acids. The junction had 11 bases not matched to a gene; V was cut back by 6 bases and J by 5 bases. CDR3 bases: TGTGCCAGCAGTCGGACTAGCAGGAGTGGTACCGGGGAGCTGTTTTTT. Translating it yields CASSRTSRSGTGELFF.

This chain links TRBV25-1 with TRBJ2-2; perhaps TRBD2 as D (5 bases). The V gene's germline CDR1 is MGHDK and CDR2 SYGVNS. CDR3 length equals 13 residues. V was trimmed by 7 bases and J by 5 bases, leaving 11 bases between them. CDR3 loop: CASIDRGTGELFF. The CDR3 DNA reads TGTGCCAGCATCGATCGGGGAACCGGGGAGCTGTTTTTT.

This clonotype was seen only a few times. The CDR3 carries no conserved terminal phenylalanine or tryptophan, so it likely arises from a read error. V gene TRBV9 combines with J gene TRBJ1-5, with D possibly matching TRBD1 (5 bases). CDR1 and CDR2 from the germline V gene are SGDLS and YYNGEE. The CDR3 length is 13 residues. V shed 0 bases and J shed 8 bases, with 9 bases lying between them. CDR3 sequence (DNA): TGTGCCAGCAGCGTAGCAGGGTCCGAGCCCCAGCATCTT. Its translation: CASSVAGSEPQHL.

The V and J genes are TRBV27 and TRBJ1-1, with TRBD1 as a possible D gene (6 bases). The germline gives CDR1 MNHEY, CDR2 SMNVEV (reference sequence). V dropped 2 bases and J dropped 1 base, with 17 bases sitting between them. The CDR3 spans 17 residues. CDR3 sequence: CASSLRGRGGTNTEAFF. The CDR3 coding sequence is TGTGCCAGCAGTTTACGGGGGAGGGGGGGAACGAACACTGAAGCTTTCTTT.

This clonotype was picked up a small number of times. The chain joins TRBV11-2 to TRBJ2-7, with D perhaps TRBD1 (6 bases). Trimming left V 2 bases short and J 2 bases short, with 10 bases between. The CDR3 is 14 residues long. The germline gives CDR1 SGHAT, CDR2 FQNNGV. The CDR3 DNA reads as TGTGCCAGCAGCTTACGGACAGCTACCTACGAGCAGTACTTC. Protein sequence: CASSLRTATYEQYF.

This clonotype occurred many times. V usage is TRBV4-2 and J usage is TRBJ2-2; TRBD2 matches 14 bases. The CDR3 contains 19 residues. CDR1 and CDR2 (germline): LGHNA, YNFKEQ. Trimming took 4 bases from V and 3 from J; bases not matched to a gene: 10. CDR3 bases: TGTGCCAGCAGCCTTCCGGGACTAGCGGGAGCCCCTGACACCGGGGAGCTGTTTTTT. The encoded protein is CASSLPGLAGAPDTGELFF.

This clonotype was counted many times. The rearrangement uses TRBV7-6 and TRBJ2-1, with D perhaps being TRBD1 or TRBD2 (5 bases each). Germline V gives CDR1 SGHVS, CDR2 FNYEAQ. The V gene lost 4 bases and the J gene lost 8 bases, with 21 bases spanning the gap. The CDR3 contains 16 residues. The CDR3 region is CASSSSRDPRTDEQFF. Written as DNA, the CDR3 is TGTGCCAGCAGCTCCTCCCGGGACCCCCGCACCGATGAGCAGTTCTTC.

This clonotype was detected ten times or more. The chain recombines TRBV19 with TRBJ2-7, with D perhaps TRBD1 (7 bases). Germline-derived CDR1 and CDR2 are LNHDA and SQIVND (reference sequence). The CDR3 loop spans 15 amino acids. With 7 bases removed from V and 0 bases from J, the gap between germline ends came to 16 bases. The CDR3 nucleotides are TGTGCCAGTAACGCCGGGCAGGGGGGCTCCTACGAGCAGTACTTC. Its translation: CASNAGQGGSYEQYF.

This clonotype was seen at least ten times. The chain has TRBV29-1 and TRBJ1-2; no firm D call. Trimming left V 4 bases short and J 2 bases short, with 8 bases between. The length of the CDR3 is 12 residues. Germline CDR1 reads SQVTM; CDR2 reads ANQGSEA. Written as DNA, the CDR3 is TGCAGCGTTGCCGGGGAGAACTATGGCTACACCTTC. Protein sequence: CSVAGENYGYTF.

The V call is TRBV20-1, the J call TRBJ2-7, with TRBD1 identical over 7 bases. Germline V CDR1 and CDR2: DFQATT, SNEGSKA (reference sequence). The CDR3 runs to 11 residues. V trimming: 7 bases; J trimming: 7 bases; junction bases outside the gene matches: 7. The CDR3 reads CSVYGRGEQYF. DNA of the CDR3: TGCAGTGTATACGGCAGGGGGGAGCAGTACTTC.

The sample holds many counts of this clonotype. The J gene is TRBJ2-5, the V gene TRBV29-1, with D possibly being TRBD2 (7 bases). Germline-derived CDR1 and CDR2 are SQVTM and ANQGSEA. CDR3 size: 13 residues. V dropped 5 bases and J dropped 5 bases, with 15 bases sitting between them. The CDR3 DNA follows: TGCAGCGTTAGCCCCGGGGGGCTGGAGACCCAGTACTTC. Amino acid sequence: CSVSPGGLETQYF.

This clonotype was counted at least ten times. The chain is built from TRBV20-1 and TRBJ1-1; 9 bases match TRBD1. The V gene's germline CDR1 is DFQATT and CDR2 SNEGSKA (reference sequence). The CDR3 is 11 amino acids. V trimming: 7 bases; J trimming: 7 bases; junction bases outside the gene matches: 4. The CDR3 loop reads CSGDRVGEAFF. The CDR3 bases are TGCAGTGGGGACAGGGTCGGTGAAGCTTTCTTT.

This clonotype showed up just once. This sequence may be a read error, since a much larger clone differs from it by one base. The chain couples TRBV14 to TRBJ2-5, with TRBD2 matching over 7 bases. V shed 4 bases and J 2 bases; nucleotides not matched to a gene: 10. The germline CDR1 and CDR2 sequences are SGHDN and FVKESK. CDR3 length: 16 residues. Here the CDR3 reads CASSLAGRALQETQYF. The CDR3 DNA sequence: TGTGCCAGCAGCCTAGCGGGCAGGGCTTTACAAGAGACCCAGTACTTC.

In its sample, this clonotype was seen once. A clone one base away is much larger, so this may be a read error. This chain links TRBV20-1 with TRBJ2-3; D perhaps matches TRBD1 (5 bases). The J call is in doubt because the DNA end fits TRBJ1-5 better. Germline CDR1 reads DFQATT; CDR2 reads SNEGSKA (reference sequence). The CDR3 has 14 residues. Written as DNA, the CDR3 is TGCAGTGCCGTTAGCGGGGGTAGCACAGATACGCAGCATTTT. The encoded protein is CSAVSGGSTDTQHF.

This clonotype has ten or more counts. V usage is TRBV11-3 and J usage is TRBJ2-5, with 9 bases that match TRBD1. The CDR3 sequence is 15 residues long. From germline, CDR1 is SGHNT and CDR2 YENEEA. V lost 5 bases and J lost 4; bases outside the gene matches: 8. In DNA form, the CDR3 reads TGTGCCAGCAGCCCCAGGGGACAGGGTAGAGAGACCCAGTACTTC. It yields the protein CASSPRGQGRETQYF.

This clonotype was counted at least ten times. The genes are TRBV6-6 and TRBJ1-6; TRBD1 matches 8 bases. The CDR3 runs 12 residues. CDR1 and CDR2 (germline): MNHNY, SVGAGI (reference sequence). J gave up 11 bases and V 7 bases, and 4 bases lay outside the gene matches. This CDR3 is CASNQQGAPLHF. The DNA for the CDR3 is TGTGCCAGCAATCAACAGGGGGCACCCCTCCACTTT.

To note about this clonotype: A much bigger clone sits one base away, suggesting this may be a read error. This sequence joins TRBV19 and TRBJ2-6, with D unresolved. Germline assignment: CDR1 LNHDA and CDR2 SQIVND (reference sequence). The CDR3 is 14 amino acids. Written as DNA, the CDR3 is TGTGTCAGTACCCCTTGGGGAGGGGCCAACGTCCTGACTTTC. It codes for CVSTPWGGANVLTF.

This clonotype appeared a single time. The chain links TRBV7-2 to TRBJ2-7; 7 bases line up with TRBD2. CDR1 is SGHTA, CDR2 FQGNSA, per germline. Trimming at V came to 1 base and at J to 0 bases, leaving 0 bases not matched to a gene. This CDR3 region has 14 residues. CDR3 loop: CASSLGGGSYEQYF. Here the CDR3 DNA reads TGTGCCAGCAGCTTAGGCGGGGGCTCCTACGAGCAGTACTTC.